This TCR beta chain came from a study of cytomegalovirus exposure and HLA in healthy donors. Study-level background: Of some 400 genotyped donors, about 80% clustered with self-reported Caucasian donors. Notes on the study in general: A later analysis by the authors found several of the most significant clusters apparently linked to common viral pathogens. Rare TCR sequences predominated, though certain public TCRs were found in many donors.

The study ran its PCR with 60 Vbeta and 13 Jbeta primers. The method was immunoSEQ multiplex PCR; TCRdb's version includes in-frame clones alone and lacks a portion of them. The data hold about 110,000 clones, with approximately 81% observed a single time. As regards this clone: Its antigen is still unknown.

The germline V gene encodes CDR1 MRHNA and CDR2 SNTAGT. The CDR3 runs to 14 residues. V was clipped by 2 bases and J by 4 bases, with 10 bases between them. Sequencing was performed on PBMCs. The clonotype originates from a man between 25 and 39 years old in good health and CMV-seronegative. This chain uses TRBV6-4 with TRBJ2-3; possible D gene TRBD1, 5 bases. For the CDR3, the DNA is TGTGCCAGCAGTGACGGGGCAGAATCAGATACGCAGTATTTT. Translated, it gives CASSDGAESDTQYF.